One and the same sample provided the 20 T cell receptor beta chains below, sequenced in a study of radiation and T cells in renal cell carcinoma. Using immunoSEQ multiplex PCR, the repertoire was profiled, and TCRdb retains in-frame clones only, with some absent. The sample lists 130,000 to 150,000 clones, roughly 84% occurring once. Stated time point: baseline pretreatment blood. Treatment of the sample: 15 Gy SBRT to primary tumor, nephrectomy 4 weeks later. Source: blood, taken from a patient whose treatment included radiotherapy and nephrectomy. All receptors come from a woman aged 45 to 65 with renal cell carcinoma.

The CDR3 DNA reads TGTGCCAGCAGCGTAGTCTCGACTAGCGGGGCTTACAATGAGCAGTTCTTC. It encodes CASSVVSTSGAYNEQFF. This chain links TRBV9 with TRBJ2-1; 11 bases are a match to TRBD2. Trimming at V came to 0 bases and at J to 4 bases, leaving 6 bases not matched to a gene. In germline, CDR1 is SGDLS, CDR2 YYNGEE. This CDR3 contains 17 residues. Filled out from reference TRBV9 and TRBJ2-1, the complete variable domain reads DSGVTQTPKHLITATGQRVTLRCSPRSGDLSVYWYQQSLDQGLQFLIQYYNGEERAKGNILERFSAQQFPDLHSELNLSSLELGDSALYFCASSVVSTSGAYNEQFFGPGTRLTVL.

This sequence joins TRBV10-2 and TRBJ2-5; perhaps D is TRBD1 or TRBD2 (6 bases each). Trimming took off 4 bases at V and 5 bases at J, with 14 bases between the two ends. The CDR3 runs to 14 residues. CDR1 WSHSY and CDR2 SAAADI come from the germline V gene. The CDR3 is CASSGGAIGETQYF. The CDR3 bases are TGCGCCAGCAGTGGGGGGGCAATTGGGGAGACCCAGTACTTC.

The chain is built from TRBV5-8 and TRBJ1-3; D gene unclear. CDR1 SGHTS and CDR2 YDEGEE come from the germline V gene. The CDR3 has 15 residues. V was trimmed by 2 bases and J by 0 bases, leaving 9 bases between them. The chain's CDR3 is CASSFETRSGNTIYF. CDR3 sequence (DNA): TGTGCCAGCAGCTTTGAAACCCGCTCTGGAAACACCATATATTTT.

In this sample, this clone turned up once. This chain links TRBV10-3 with TRBJ2-3, with 10 bases that match TRBD2. Per the germline V gene, CDR1 is ENHRY and CDR2 is SYGVKD. The ends lost 5 bases at V and 2 bases at J; junction bases unmatched: 4. This CDR3 is built from 15 residues. CDR3 nucleotides: TGTGCCATCAGTTTAGCGGGGGGCCCCACAGATACGCAGTATTTT. This sequence encodes CAISLAGGPTDTQYF.

This clone was counted many times. The gene calls are TRBV5-1 and TRBJ1-2, with D tentatively TRBD1 (5 bases). The CDR3 is made up of 15 amino acids. The V gene lost 4 bases and the J gene lost 4 bases, with 17 bases spanning the gap. The V gene's germline CDR1 is SGHRS and CDR2 YFSETQ. CDR3 bases: TGCGCCAGCAGCATAGCTCTAGGGGAAAGCTATGGCTACACCTTC. Residues: CASSIALGESYGYTF.

V and J are TRBV29-1 and TRBJ1-2, with D uncertain. The CDR3 length is 13 residues. Looked up from germline, CDR1 is SQVTM and CDR2 is ANQGSEA. V lost 4 bases and J lost 2, with 11 bases in between. In nucleotides, the CDR3 is TGCAGCGTTGGGGAAGGGATGAACTATGGCTACACCTTC. It translates to CSVGEGMNYGYTF.

V is TRBV2 and J is TRBJ1-1, with 8 bases that match TRBD1. V lost 8 bases, J lost 1 base, and 3 bases stayed unmatched. CDR3 length equals 13 residues. Germline assignment: CDR1 SNHLY and CDR2 FYNNEI. For the CDR3, the DNA is TGTGCCAGCGGGACAGGACAGAACACTGAAGCTTTCTTT. This encodes CASGTGQNTEAFF. The complete variable domain, with remaining parts taken from reference TRBV2 and TRBJ1-1, reads EPEVTQTPSHQVTQMGQEVILRCVPISNHLYFYWYRQILGQKVEFLVSFYNNEISEKSEIFDDQFSVERPDGSNFTLKIRSTKLEDSAMYFCASGTGQNTEAFFGQGTRLTVV.

The chain joins TRBV19 to TRBJ1-4; 8 nucleotides align to TRBD1. Trimming cost V 11 bases and J 6 bases; bases outside gene matches: 8. The germline CDR1 and CDR2 sequences are LNHDA and SQIVND (reference sequence). The CDR3 sequence is 13 residues long. CDR3 coding DNA: TGTGCCGTGGGGACAGGTCCCTATGAAAAACTGTTTTTT. This translates into CAVGTGPYEKLFF. The complete variable domain, with remaining parts taken from reference TRBV19 and TRBJ1-4, reads DGGITQSPKYLFRKEGQNVTLSCEQNLNHDAMYWYRQDPGQGLRLIYYSQIVNDFQKGDIAEGYSVSREKKESFPLTVTSAQKNPTAFYLCAVGTGPYEKLFFGSGTQLSVL.

The chain recombines TRBV7-8 with TRBJ1-1; D gene unclear. The CDR3 spans 13 residues. CDR1 and CDR2 from the germline V gene are SGHVS and FQNEAQ. Trimming left V 3 bases short and J 0 bases short, with 5 bases between. CDR3: CASSFDLNTEAFF. Here the CDR3 DNA reads TGTGCCAGCAGCTTCGACCTGAACACTGAAGCTTTCTTT.

This chain links TRBV6-6 with TRBJ1-5; tentatively, D is TRBD1 (6 bases). V was shortened by 6 bases and J by 4 bases, with 16 bases between the two germline ends. Germline-derived CDR1 and CDR2 are MNHNY and SVGAGI (reference sequence). CDR3 length equals 15 residues. The DNA of the CDR3 is TGTGCCAGCAGCCAAGGTTGGGGGCAAAATCAGCCCCAGCATTTT. It codes for CASSQGWGQNQPQHF.

This clone was counted once. This chain links TRBV19 with TRBJ1-6; 12 nucleotides match TRBD1. V dropped 7 bases and J dropped 12; count of bases not matched to a gene: 4. Germline V gives CDR1 LNHDA, CDR2 SQIVND (reference sequence). CDR3 length equals 13 residues. CDR3 nucleotides: TGTGCCAGTAAGGGACAGGGGGCTTTACCCCTCCACTTT. It encodes CASKGQGALPLHF.

This clone appeared once. V gene TRBV2 combines with J gene TRBJ2-5, with D maybe TRBD1 (6 bases). Trimming removed 6 bases from V and 5 bases from J, with 19 bases in between. This CDR3 region has 15 residues. Germline values: CDR1 SNHLY, CDR2 FYNNEI. CDR3 coding DNA: TGTGCCAGCAGGCTACAGGGAACGATTGGGGAGACCCAGTACTTC. Its protein product is CASRLQGTIGETQYF.

J is TRBJ2-6 and V is TRBV18; D is possibly TRBD1 (5 bases). The CDR3 length is 15 residues. CDR1 and CDR2 from the germline V gene are KGHSH and LQKENI. V was pared by 4 bases and J by 4 bases, with 11 bases between. In nucleotides, the CDR3 is TGTGCCAGCTCACTTCAGGGATCAGGGGCCAACGTCCTGACTTTC. It yields the protein CASSLQGSGANVLTF.

The chain links TRBV7-9 to TRBJ1-4, with D possibly matching TRBD1 (5 bases). Germline CDR1 and CDR2: SEHNR and FQNEAQ (reference sequence). The V end lost 2 bases, the J end lost 5 bases, and 12 bases lay between the germline ends. The CDR3 has 15 amino acids. The CDR3 is CASSLTQGMNEKLFF. CDR3 nucleotide sequence: TGTGCCAGCAGCTTAACCCAGGGTATGAATGAAAAACTGTTTTTT.

The chain recombines TRBV9 with TRBJ2-7; TRBD2 matches 8 bases. The V segment lost 4 bases and the J segment 6 bases; nucleotides outside the gene matches: 9. CDR1 and CDR2 (germline): SGDLS, YYNGEE. This CDR3 comprises 14 residues. CDR3 in amino acids: CASSKPGGASEQYF. The CDR3 nucleotides are TGTGCCAGCAGCAAACCCGGGGGGGCCTCCGAGCAGTACTTC.

V and J are TRBV18 and TRBJ1-1; 9 bases map to TRBD1. Unmatched junction bases numbered 5, after V lost 2 bases and J lost 7 bases. Germline V gene sequence: CDR1 KGHSH, CDR2 LQKENI. This CDR3 has 14 amino acids. DNA of the CDR3: TGTGCCAGCTCACCAGCTGGGACAGGGATTGAAGCTTTCTTT. This sequence encodes CASSPAGTGIEAFF.

The chain links TRBV28 to TRBJ2-7; no clear D gene. Trimming cost V 1 base and J 5 bases, with 3 bases left between them. Germline-derived CDR1 and CDR2 are MDHEN and SYDVKM. The CDR3 sequence is 11 residues long. The CDR3 DNA is TGTGCCAGCAGTTTATTTCACGAGCAGTACTTC. This gives the protein CASSLFHEQYF.

This chain connects TRBV4-1 to TRBJ2-2; D unclear. There are 16 residues in the CDR3. Between the trimmed V and J ends, which lost 0 bases and 3 bases, there was a span of 11 bases. Germline CDR1 reads MGHRA; CDR2 reads YSYEKL. CDR3 sequence reads: CASSQDGGRYTGELFF. CDR3 nucleotide sequence: TGCGCCAGCAGCCAAGATGGCGGAAGATACACCGGGGAGCTGTTTTTT.

This chain uses TRBV5-1 with TRBJ1-4; D unclear. Germline V gene data show CDR1 as SGHRS and CDR2 as YFSETQ. V was trimmed by 3 bases and J by 2 bases, leaving 14 bases between them. The CDR3 is 16 amino acids. The CDR3 sequence: CASSSNTGATNEKLFF. CDR3 coding DNA: TGCGCCAGCAGCTCAAATACCGGTGCCACTAATGAAAAACTGTTTTTT. Supplemented by reference TRBV5-1 and TRBJ1-4, the full variable domain reads KAGVTQTPRYLIKTRGQQVTLSCSPISGHRSVSWYQQTPGQGLQFLFEYFSETQRNKGNFPGRFSGRQFSNSRSEMNVSTLELGDSALYLCASSSNTGATNEKLFFGSGTQLSVL.

The chain links TRBV18 to TRBJ2-7; 12 nucleotides line up with TRBD2. CDR1 is KGHSH, CDR2 LQKENI, per germline. CDR3 length equals 16 residues. V trimming: 0 bases; J trimming: 4 bases; junction bases outside the gene matches: 4. The CDR3 nucleotides are TGTGCCAGCTCACCACCGAGACTAGCGGGGGCGTACGAGCAGTACTTC. Residues: CASSPPRLAGAYEQYF. The full variable domain, rest sourced from reference TRBV18 and TRBJ2-7, is NAGVMQNPRHLVRRRGQEARLRCSPMKGHSHVYWYRQLPEEGLKFMVYLQKENIIDESGMPKERFSAEFPKEGPSILRIQQVVRGDSAAYFCASSPPRLAGAYEQYFGPGTRLTVT.